The 30 T cell receptor beta chains in this list originate from one sample, sequenced in a study of CD4 T cells in relation to SARS-CoV-2 and coronaviruses. Produced via immunoSEQ multiplex PCR; TCRdb's table is partial and in-frame only. The table has 20,000 or so clones, over 60% seen once. For these TCRs, the target antigens are not known. Unexposed donor CD4+ T cells date from 2011-2018, before the COVID-19 pandemic. CD4+ T cells were isolated from the cells after around 10 days of culture. The sample was CD4+ T cells from PBMCs, cultured in vitro. These receptors all stem from a human donor in good health.

This chain connects TRBV7-3 to TRBJ2-2; tentative D call: TRBD1 (6 bases). V lost 0 bases and J lost 5, with 16 bases in between. From germline, CDR1 is SGHTA and CDR2 FQGTGA. The CDR3 totals 17 residues. The CDR3 reads CASSLTGATYETGELFF. In DNA, the CDR3 is TGTGCCAGCAGCTTAACGGGGGCGACGTACGAGACCGGGGAGCTGTTTTTT. The full variable domain, in which reference TRBV7-3 and TRBJ2-2 provide the parts outside the CDR3, is GAGVSQTPSNKVTEKGKYVELRCDPISGHTALYWYRQSLGQGPEFLIYFQGTGAADDSGLPNDRFFAVRPEGSVSTLKIQRTERGDSAVYLCASSLTGATYETGELFFGEGSRLTVL.

This clone was counted a few times. The chain carries TRBV5-1 and TRBJ2-3; the match to TRBD2 covers 8 bases. Unmatched junction bases numbered 7, after V lost 5 bases and J lost 2 bases. This CDR3 is 15 amino acids long. Germline CDR1 and CDR2: SGHRS and YFSETQ. The chain's CDR3 is CASRDGLALTDTQYF. The CDR3 bases are TGCGCCAGCAGAGACGGACTAGCCCTCACAGATACGCAGTATTTT.

Only a few counts were recorded for this clone. This sequence joins TRBV15 and TRBJ2-1, with D hard to call. The CDR3 runs 15 residues. The ends were cut back, 6 bases at V and 8 bases at J, with 20 bases in the middle. Germline V gene lookup returns CDR1 LNHNV and CDR2 YYDKDF (reference sequence). DNA of the CDR3: TGTGCCACCAGGTTTGCTGATTGGAAAGACGATGAGCAGTTCTTC. It codes for CATRFADWKDDEQFF.

The V gene is TRBV5-1, the J gene TRBJ2-1; D is ambiguous. CDR3 length: 15 amino acids. V dropped 4 bases and J dropped 0 bases, with 11 bases sitting between them. Looked up from germline, CDR1 is SGHRS and CDR2 is YFSETQ. CDR3 in amino acids: CASSPTRSSYNEQFF. DNA for the CDR3: TGCGCCAGCAGCCCGACAAGGAGCTCCTACAATGAGCAGTTCTTC.

This chain links TRBV6-6 with TRBJ1-3; D is perhaps TRBD1 (6 bases). The germline V and J ends were trimmed by 2 bases and 2 bases, with 10 bases remaining between them. Germline V gene lookup returns CDR1 MNHNY and CDR2 SVGAGI (reference sequence). CDR3 length: 15 amino acids. The CDR3 sequence is CASSYGGPTGNTIYF. CDR3 DNA sequence: TGTGCCAGCAGTTACGGGGGGCCGACTGGAAACACCATATATTTT.

The chain combines TRBV18 with TRBJ2-2; 7 nucleotides line up with TRBD1. The V segment lost 2 bases and the J segment 5 bases; nucleotides outside the gene matches: 8. The CDR3 runs 16 residues. CDR1 is KGHSH and CDR2 is LQKENI in the germline V gene. The CDR3 loop is CASSPFTGVDTGELFF. For the CDR3, the DNA is TGTGCCAGCTCACCATTTACAGGGGTGGATACCGGGGAGCTGTTTTTT. Together with reference TRBV18 and TRBJ2-2, the CDR3 gives the full variable domain: NAGVMQNPRHLVRRRGQEARLRCSPMKGHSHVYWYRQLPEEGLKFMVYLQKENIIDESGMPKERFSAEFPKEGPSILRIQQVVRGDSAAYFCASSPFTGVDTGELFFGEGSRLTVL.

The chain links TRBV6-5 to TRBJ2-7; 10 nucleotides agree with TRBD1. V lost 6 bases, J lost 4 bases, and 6 bases stayed unmatched. Germline V gene data show CDR1 as MNHEY and CDR2 as SVGAGI. The CDR3 is 14 amino acids. The CDR3 bases are TGTGCCAGCAGATGGGACAGGGGTCGGTACGAGCAGTACTTC. Amino acid sequence: CASRWDRGRYEQYF.

The V call is TRBV12-3 or TRBV12-4, the J call TRBJ1-2; 7 positions agree with TRBD1. The CDR3 covers 12 residues. V was clipped by 4 bases and J by 8 bases; unmatched bases: 4. The DNA of the CDR3 is TGTGCCAGCAGTTACACAGGGGTCGGCTACACCTTC. As protein: CASSYTGVGYTF.

V and J are TRBV3-1 (or the pseudogene TRBV3-2) and TRBJ1-1; 11 positions match TRBD1. The CDR3 runs to 18 residues. Germline CDR1 reads LGHDT; CDR2 reads YNNKEL (reference sequence). Trimming took 0 bases from V and 4 from J; bases not matched to a gene: 10. The CDR3 spells CASSQEPPDRGLITEAFF. The CDR3, as DNA: TGTGCCAGCAGCCAAGAACCTCCGGACAGGGGGCTCATCACTGAAGCTTTCTTT.

This chain uses TRBV2 with TRBJ2-1; TRBD2 matches 10 bases. Germline assignment: CDR1 SNHLY and CDR2 FYNNEI. This CDR3 has 15 amino acids. The junction had 8 bases not matched to a gene; V was cut back by 3 bases and J by 9 bases. The CDR3 loop reads CASSDRLAGVGEQFF. CDR3 nucleotide sequence: TGTGCCAGCAGTGATAGGCTAGCGGGAGTGGGTGAGCAGTTCTTC.

The rearrangement uses TRBV19 and TRBJ2-7; TRBD1 matches at 12 bases. CDR1 is LNHDA, CDR2 SQIVND, per germline (reference sequence). Trimming took 6 bases from V and 5 from J; bases not matched to a gene: 8. CDR3 length: 15 residues. CDR3 sequence reads: CASSPGTGGANEQYF. The CDR3 region has the DNA TGTGCCAGTAGCCCCGGGACAGGGGGCGCGAACGAGCAGTACTTC.

The V and J genes are TRBV29-1 and TRBJ2-7, with TRBD2 matching over 9 bases. This CDR3 spans 13 amino acids. Germline lookup yields CDR1 SQVTM and CDR2 ANQGSEA. The J segment lost 7 bases and the V segment lost 6 bases, leaving 10 bases of the junction unmatched. CDR3 region: CSVKTSGGVEQYF. The CDR3, as DNA: TGCAGCGTAAAGACTAGCGGCGGTGTAGAGCAGTACTTC.

This sequence joins TRBV19 and TRBJ2-7, with D perhaps TRBD1 or TRBD2 (5 bases each). Germline V CDR1 and CDR2: LNHDA, SQIVND (reference sequence). The length of the CDR3 is 15 residues. Trimming stripped 5 bases from V and 1 base from J, with 15 bases between. Here the CDR3 reads CASSPPGAYSYEQYF. The CDR3 nucleotides are TGTGCCAGTAGTCCCCCCGGGGCCTATTCCTACGAGCAGTACTTC.

The rearrangement joins TRBV7-9 to TRBJ2-1; maybe TRBD2 (5 bases). V was pared by 1 base and J by 7 bases, with 14 bases between. Germline V gene data show CDR1 as SEHNR and CDR2 as FQNEAQ (reference sequence). The CDR3 is 15 residues long. CDR3 in amino acids: CASSLGVSRGNEQFF. CDR3 in DNA: TGTGCCAGCAGCTTAGGGGTGTCTAGAGGGAATGAGCAGTTCTTC.

This chain uses TRBV14 with TRBJ1-2, with 9 nucleotides matching TRBD1. Germline trimming cut 7 bases from V and 2 bases from J; bases unmatched to any gene: 5. This CDR3 region has 14 residues. Germline values: CDR1 SGHDN, CDR2 FVKESK. In DNA form, the CDR3 reads TGTGCCAGCAATAGGGGACAGGGAAACTATGGCTACACCTTC. Translation: CASNRGQGNYGYTF.

This clone was seen more than once but under ten times. V gene TRBV5-4 combines with J gene TRBJ1-1, with 7 bases identical to TRBD1. CDR1 and CDR2 from the germline V gene are SGHNT and YYREEE (reference sequence). The V and J ends lost 3 bases and 4 bases, in that order; junction bases with no gene match: 6. The CDR3 runs 14 residues. The CDR3 DNA reads as TGTGCCAGCAGCTCGACAGGGTTAGTCACTGAAGCTTTCTTT. Its protein is CASSSTGLVTEAFF.

The gene calls are TRBV7-2 and TRBJ2-7; 9 bases are shared with TRBD2. CDR3 length equals 17 residues. V was pared by 1 base and J by 0 bases, with 7 bases of the junction left unmatched. Germline V CDR1 and CDR2: SGHTA, FQGNSA. The CDR3 region has the DNA TGTGCCAGCAGCTTAGTGGCTAGCGGGATGAACTCCTACGAGCAGTACTTC. Its protein is CASSLVASGMNSYEQYF.

This CDR3 reads CASSQTVMNTEAFF. The DNA for the CDR3 is TGTGCCAGCAGCCAAACAGTTATGAACACTGAAGCTTTCTTT. The chain joins TRBV7-6 to TRBJ1-1; D call uncertain. This CDR3 region has 14 residues. The germline V gene encodes CDR1 SGHVS and CDR2 FNYEAQ. Trimming shortened V by 5 bases and J by 0 bases, and 10 bases separated the two germline ends.

This chain joins TRBV4-1 and TRBJ2-1, with 8 positions matching TRBD1. CDR1 is MGHRA, CDR2 YSYEKL, per germline. This CDR3 spans 13 amino acids. V shed 5 bases, J shed 6 bases, and the junction held 3 bases outside the gene matches. CDR3 DNA: TGCGCCAGCAGCACAGACAGGGGCAATGAGCAGTTCTTC. It encodes CASSTDRGNEQFF.

V gene TRBV6-1 combines with J gene TRBJ1-6; no reliable D call. The CDR3 covers 12 residues. From germline, CDR1 is MNHNS and CDR2 SASEGT. Deletions cut 1 base from V and 9 bases from J, with 4 bases between. Here the CDR3 DNA reads TGTGCCAGCAGTGAAGGAGGTTCACCCCTCCACTTT. Translation gives CASSEGGSPLHF.

There are a few counts of this clone. The rearrangement uses TRBV19 and TRBJ2-2, with TRBD2 identical over 13 bases. CDR3 length equals 21 residues. After removal of 3 bases from V and 0 bases from J, the junction contained 13 bases not matched to a gene. Germline V gene lookup returns CDR1 LNHDA and CDR2 SQIVND (reference sequence). Here the CDR3 DNA reads TGTGCCAGTAGTATCAGAGGGGGACTAGCGGGACTAAAATCGAACACCGGGGAGCTGTTTTTT. The encoded protein is CASSIRGGLAGLKSNTGELFF. Complete variable domain (other parts from reference TRBV19 and TRBJ2-2): DGGITQSPKYLFRKEGQNVTLSCEQNLNHDAMYWYRQDPGQGLRLIYYSQIVNDFQKGDIAEGYSVSREKKESFPLTVTSAQKNPTAFYLCASSIRGGLAGLKSNTGELFFGEGSRLTVL.

The chain employs TRBV5-1 and TRBJ1-4; D is unclear. Germline CDR1 and CDR2: SGHRS and YFSETQ. The V and J ends lost 0 bases and 6 bases respectively, with 0 bases between them. The CDR3 length is 11 residues. DNA of the CDR3: TGCGCCAGCAGCTTGGATGAAAAACTGTTTTTT. This codes for CASSLDEKLFF.

The rearrangement uses TRBV7-3 and TRBJ2-7; 8 bases line up with TRBD1. V gave up 5 bases and J gave up 3 bases; unmatched junction bases: 9. Germline V gene sequence: CDR1 SGHTA, CDR2 FQGTGA. The CDR3 totals 15 residues. As DNA, the CDR3 is TGTGCCAGCAGCCTCTCCGGGACAGGAGGCTACGAGCAGTACTTC. Translating it yields CASSLSGTGGYEQYF.

This clone showed up just a few times. This sequence joins TRBV4-1 and TRBJ2-7, with D perhaps TRBD2 (6 bases). The ends were cut back, 0 bases at V and 3 bases at J, with 12 bases in the middle. CDR3 length: 15 amino acids. Germline V lookup: CDR1 MGHRA, CDR2 YSYEKL. The CDR3 region is CASSQEYGGSYEQYF. CDR3 DNA: TGCGCCAGCAGCCAAGAGTATGGGGGGAGCTACGAGCAGTACTTC.

The chain combines TRBV24-1 with TRBJ2-3; D could derive from TRBD1 or TRBD2 (5 bases each). V shed 10 bases and J shed 0 bases, with 10 bases lying between them. The CDR3 loop spans 13 amino acids. Germline CDR1 and CDR2: KGHDR and SFDVKD. Here the CDR3 reads CATGDDSTDTQYF. The CDR3 DNA sequence: TGTGCCACAGGGGACGACAGCACAGATACGCAGTATTTT.

V and J are TRBV6-5 and TRBJ1-2, with D maybe TRBD1 (6 bases). This CDR3 contains 14 residues. CDR1 and CDR2 from the germline V gene are MNHEY and SVGAGI. V was cut by 6 bases and J by 4 bases, with 15 bases left in between. The chain's CDR3 is CASSFPQGSYGYTF. The CDR3 coding sequence is TGTGCCAGCAGCTTCCCTCAGGGGAGCTATGGCTACACCTTC.

This clone came up a few times. V gene TRBV5-4 combines with J gene TRBJ2-7; either TRBD1 or TRBD2 may fit D (6 bases each). The CDR3 runs 14 residues. With 0 bases removed from V and 2 bases from J, the gap between germline ends came to 9 bases. The germline gives CDR1 SGHNT, CDR2 YYREEE (reference sequence). The CDR3 sequence: CASSLGGAAYEQYF. The CDR3 nucleotides are TGTGCCAGCAGCTTGGGGGGGGCGGCCTACGAGCAGTACTTC.

V usage is TRBV27 and J usage is TRBJ1-6; weak D call: TRBD1 (5 bases). The V end lost 2 bases, the J end lost 7 bases, and 9 bases lay between the germline ends. The V gene's germline CDR1 is MNHEY and CDR2 SMNVEV (reference sequence). This CDR3 is 14 amino acids long. CDR3 nucleotides: TGTGCCAGCAGTTTAGGGGGGTTGAATTCACCCCTCCACTTT. It encodes CASSLGGLNSPLHF.

This CDR3 reads CASSLYGTGDEKLFF. In DNA, the CDR3 is TGTGCCAGCAGTTTATATGGGACAGGGGATGAAAAACTGTTTTTT. The V and J genes are TRBV28 and TRBJ1-4, with TRBD1 identical over 10 bases. The CDR3 runs to 15 residues. The J segment lost 6 bases and the V segment lost 1 base, leaving 2 bases of the junction unmatched. CDR1 is MDHEN and CDR2 is SYDVKM in the germline V gene.

This clone was picked up a small number of times. This specimen includes other DNA sequences encoding the same CDR3. The chain is built from TRBV28 and TRBJ1-2, with a weak D call TRBD1 (5 bases). V was cut by 3 bases and J by 8 bases, with 10 bases left in between. The CDR3 contains 12 residues. Germline loops: CDR1 MDHEN, CDR2 SYDVKM. Here the CDR3 DNA reads TGTGCCAGCAGTTTTGGCGGGGACGGCTACACCTTC. It encodes CASSFGGDGYTF.